The rows below give T cell receptor beta chains drawn from one sample of a study of OX40 agonist ivuxolimab in advanced cancers. Using immunoSEQ multiplex PCR, the repertoire was profiled, and TCRdb retains in-frame clones only, with some absent. The sample consists of approximately 49,000 clones, more than 80% of them appearing once. This specimen was CD4+ or CD8+ T cells sorted from blood, taken in a trial of the OX40 agonist ivuxolimab. These receptors were taken from an adult with an advanced solid tumor such as melanoma, head and neck, liver or kidney cancer. CDR3s include the opening cysteine and the closing phenylalanine or tryptophan. Fields, in order: V gene, J gene, clone size, D gene, CDR3 length, CDR3 protein, CDR3 DNA. A D gene is named only where the DNA matches it firmly. Clone size is not always given. Where it is, it says once, few, many or a class for expanded clones.

V gene: TRBV6-1
J gene: TRBJ2-1
clone size: .
D gene: TRBD1
CDR3 length: 15
CDR3 protein: CASTTLWAGGNEQFF
CDR3 DNA: TGTGCCAGCACCACACTATGGGCAGGGGGCAATGAGCAGTTCTTC

V gene: TRBV11-3
J gene: TRBJ2-2
clone size: .
D gene: .
CDR3 length: 13
CDR3 protein: CASSLTRTGELFF
CDR3 DNA: TGTGCCAGCAGCTTAACCCGGACCGGGGAGCTGTTTTTT

V gene: TRBV4-1
J gene: TRBJ2-5
clone size: .
D gene: .
CDR3 length: 14
CDR3 protein: CASRPGPNRETQYF
CDR3 DNA: TGCGCCAGCAGACCAGGTCCGAACCGGGAGACCCAGTACTTC

V gene: TRBV19
J gene: TRBJ2-7
clone size: .
D gene: .
CDR3 length: 15
CDR3 protein: CASSIEGNSGYEQYF
CDR3 DNA: TGTGCCAGTAGTATAGAAGGGAATTCGGGATACGAGCAGTACTTC

V gene: TRBV7-2
J gene: TRBJ2-3
clone size: .
D gene: TRBD2
CDR3 length: 18
CDR3 protein: CASSPFSLAGGITDTQYF
CDR3 DNA: TGTGCCAGCAGTCCGTTCTCATTAGCGGGGGGAATCACAGATACGCAGTATTTT

V gene: TRBV6-6
J gene: TRBJ2-1
clone size: .
D gene: .
CDR3 length: 15
CDR3 protein: CASSYRGHKGGEQFF
CDR3 DNA: TGTGCCAGCAGTTACAGGGGACATAAGGGTGGTGAGCAGTTCTTC

V gene: TRBV10-2
J gene: TRBJ2-7
clone size: .
D gene: TRBD1
CDR3 length: 15
CDR3 protein: CASRETGTGGVEQYF
CDR3 DNA: TGCGCCAGCAGAGAGACCGGGACAGGGGGAGTTGAGCAGTACTTC

V gene: TRBV7-9
J gene: TRBJ2-1
clone size: .
D gene: TRBD1
CDR3 length: 16
CDR3 protein: CASSFQGVAGGNEQFF
CDR3 DNA: TGTGCCAGCAGCTTCCAGGGGGTCGCCGGAGGCAATGAGCAGTTCTTC

V gene: TRBV10-3
J gene: TRBJ2-5
clone size: .
D gene: TRBD2
CDR3 length: 15
CDR3 protein: CAISEVAGEGETQYF
CDR3 DNA: TGTGCCATCAGTGAGGTAGCGGGGGAAGGGGAGACCCAGTACTTC

V gene: TRBV6-6
J gene: TRBJ2-7
clone size: .
D gene: TRBD1
CDR3 length: 14
CDR3 protein: CASSYSQGAYEQYF
CDR3 DNA: TGTGCCAGCAGTTACAGTCAGGGGGCCTACGAGCAGTACTTC

V gene: TRBV6-5
J gene: TRBJ2-2
clone size: .
D gene: .
CDR3 length: 15
CDR3 protein: CASSFRSPNTGELFF
CDR3 DNA: TGTGCCAGCAGTTTCCGGAGCCCGAACACCGGGGAGCTGTTTTTT

V gene: TRBV18
J gene: TRBJ1-2
clone size: few
D gene: .
CDR3 length: 15
CDR3 protein: CASSPSVSTDYGYTF
CDR3 DNA: TGTGCCAGCTCACCATCGGTTTCGACAGACTATGGCTACACCTTC

V gene: TRBV5-1
J gene: TRBJ2-5
clone size: .
D gene: TRBD2
CDR3 length: 15
CDR3 protein: CASSLSGGSQETQYF
CDR3 DNA: TGCGCCAGCAGTTTAAGCGGGGGGTCTCAAGAGACCCAGTACTTC

V gene: TRBV5-1
J gene: TRBJ2-1
clone size: .
D gene: TRBD1
CDR3 length: 19
CDR3 protein: CASSPPRDRGTPSYNEQFF
CDR3 DNA: TGCGCCAGCAGCCCTCCCCGGGACAGGGGAACCCCCTCCTACAATGAGCAGTTCTTC

V gene: TRBV5-4
J gene: TRBJ2-6
clone size: .
D gene: .
CDR3 length: 15
CDR3 protein: CASSLGRTGANVLTF
CDR3 DNA: TGTGCCAGCAGCTTAGGACGTACCGGGGCCAACGTCCTGACTTTC

V gene: TRBV5-6
J gene: TRBJ1-2
clone size: once
D gene: TRBD1
CDR3 length: 14
CDR3 protein: CASSFAPGGYGYTF
CDR3 DNA: TGTGCCAGCAGCTTTGCCCCAGGGGGTTATGGCTACACCTTC

V gene: TRBV10-1
J gene: TRBJ1-2
clone size: .
D gene: .
CDR3 length: 12
CDR3 protein: CASSTGSGGYTF
CDR3 DNA: TGCGCCAGCAGTACAGGGTCGGGTGGCTACACCTTC

V gene: TRBV6-1
J gene: TRBJ1-6
clone size: .
D gene: TRBD1
CDR3 length: 14
CDR3 protein: CASSRDRANSPLHF
CDR3 DNA: TGTGCCAGCAGCCGAGACAGGGCCAATTCACCCCTCCACTTT

V gene: TRBV11-3
J gene: TRBJ2-1
clone size: .
D gene: TRBD2
CDR3 length: 17
CDR3 protein: CASSPGLVTSGVYEQFF
CDR3 DNA: TGTGCCAGCAGCCCGGGTCTGGTGACTAGCGGGGTTTATGAGCAGTTCTTC

V gene: TRBV30
J gene: TRBJ1-3
clone size: .
D gene: .
CDR3 length: 15
CDR3 protein: CAWSVRASSGNTIYF
CDR3 DNA: TGTGCCTGGAGTGTACGGGCCAGCTCTGGAAACACCATATATTTT

V gene: TRBV18
J gene: TRBJ1-5
clone size: .
D gene: .
CDR3 length: 14
CDR3 protein: CASSPTVSNQPQHF
CDR3 DNA: TGTGCCAGCTCACCCACAGTTAGCAATCAGCCCCAGCATTTT

V gene: TRBV19
J gene: TRBJ1-1
clone size: once
D gene: .
CDR3 length: 12
CDR3 protein: CASSIQDRGAFF
CDR3 DNA: TGTGCCAGTAGTATTCAGGATCGAGGGGCTTTCTTT

V gene: TRBV7-2
J gene: TRBJ1-3
clone size: .
D gene: .
CDR3 length: 14
CDR3 protein: CASSQGLAGNTIYF
CDR3 DNA: TGTGCCAGCAGCCAGGGACTGGCAGGAAACACCATATATTTT

V gene: TRBV6-5
J gene: TRBJ2-5
clone size: .
D gene: .
CDR3 length: 12
CDR3 protein: CASSPVGETQYF
CDR3 DNA: TGTGCCAGCAGCCCCGTGGGGGAGACCCAGTACTTC

V gene: TRBV6-5
J gene: TRBJ2-5
clone size: once
D gene: .
CDR3 length: 13
CDR3 protein: CASSVSLQETQYF
CDR3 DNA: TGTGCCAGCAGCGTTTCTTTGCAAGAGACCCAGTACTTC

V gene: TRBV7-2
J gene: TRBJ2-4
clone size: .
D gene: TRBD2
CDR3 length: 14
CDR3 protein: CASSLRGGKNIQYF
CDR3 DNA: TGTGCCAGCAGCTTACGCGGGGGCAAAAACATTCAGTACTTC

V gene: TRBV5-6
J gene: TRBJ1-1
clone size: .
D gene: .
CDR3 length: 17
CDR3 protein: CASSLGQVGWGNTEAFF
CDR3 DNA: TGTGCCAGCAGCTTGGGGCAGGTGGGCTGGGGGAACACTGAAGCTTTCTTT

V gene: TRBV6-1
J gene: TRBJ2-2
clone size: .
D gene: .
CDR3 length: 13
CDR3 protein: CASGAPNTGELFF
CDR3 DNA: TGTGCCAGCGGGGCCCCGAACACCGGGGAGCTGTTTTTT

V gene: TRBV5-6
J gene: TRBJ2-5
clone size: .
D gene: TRBD1
CDR3 length: 13
CDR3 protein: CASSTGEQETQYF
CDR3 DNA: TGTGCCAGCAGTACAGGGGAGCAAGAGACCCAGTACTTC

V gene: TRBV11-2
J gene: TRBJ2-3
clone size: .
D gene: .
CDR3 length: 12
CDR3 protein: CASSLRLNTQYF
CDR3 DNA: TGTGCCAGCAGCTTACGTCTCAATACGCAGTATTTT

V gene: TRBV29-1
J gene: TRBJ1-2
clone size: .
D gene: .
CDR3 length: 12
CDR3 protein: CSVEPRQLGYTF
CDR3 DNA: TGCAGCGTTGAACCCCGGCAGCTTGGCTACACCTTC

V gene: TRBV18
J gene: TRBJ2-1
clone size: once
D gene: TRBD2
CDR3 length: 15
CDR3 protein: CASSNSGGAVGEQFF
CDR3 DNA: TGTGCCAGCTCTAATAGCGGGGGGGCCGTCGGTGAGCAGTTCTTC

V gene: TRBV19
J gene: TRBJ1-4
clone size: .
D gene: .
CDR3 length: 13
CDR3 protein: CASSIAPGEKLFF
CDR3 DNA: TGTGCCAGTAGTATAGCCCCGGGCGAAAAACTGTTTTTT

V gene: TRBV14
J gene: TRBJ1-2
clone size: .
D gene: .
CDR3 length: 15
CDR3 protein: CASSPTNSGDGGYTF
CDR3 DNA: TGTGCCAGCAGCCCTACAAACTCAGGGGACGGCGGCTACACCTTC

V gene: TRBV28
J gene: TRBJ2-7
clone size: .
D gene: .
CDR3 length: 13
CDR3 protein: CASSSDPGVGKYF
CDR3 DNA: TGTGCCAGCAGTTCCGACCCCGGGGTGGGGAAGTACTTC

V gene: TRBV5-1
J gene: TRBJ2-4
clone size: .
D gene: .
CDR3 length: 15
CDR3 protein: CASSLEEFGKNIQYF
CDR3 DNA: TGCGCCAGCAGCTTGGAGGAGTTCGGCAAAAACATTCAGTACTTC

V gene: TRBV5-8
J gene: TRBJ2-7
clone size: .
D gene: .
CDR3 length: 17
CDR3 protein: CASSLDRQGGIVYEQYF
CDR3 DNA: TGTGCCAGCAGCTTGGATCGACAGGGAGGGATAGTCTACGAGCAGTACTTC

V gene: TRBV19
J gene: TRBJ2-7
clone size: few
D gene: .
CDR3 length: 9
CDR3 protein: CASFRAQYF
CDR3 DNA: TGTGCCAGCTTCAGGGCACAGTACTTC

V gene: TRBV7-2
J gene: TRBJ2-2
clone size: .
D gene: .
CDR3 length: 17
CDR3 protein: CASSLDGESANTGELFF
CDR3 DNA: TGTGCCAGCAGCTTAGACGGGGAGAGCGCGAACACCGGGGAGCTGTTTTTT

V gene: TRBV6-1
J gene: TRBJ2-7
clone size: .
D gene: .
CDR3 length: 13
CDR3 protein: CASSGGFHPEQYF
CDR3 DNA: TGTGCCAGCAGTGGAGGGTTCCATCCCGAGCAGTACTTC

V gene: TRBV18
J gene: TRBJ1-3
clone size: .
D gene: TRBD1
CDR3 length: 16
CDR3 protein: CASSAGTGSSGNTIYF
CDR3 DNA: TGTGCCAGCTCGGCCGGGACAGGATCCTCTGGAAACACCATATATTTT

V gene: TRBV5-1
J gene: TRBJ2-3
clone size: .
D gene: .
CDR3 length: 14
CDR3 protein: CASSLVIGTDTQYF
CDR3 DNA: TGCGCCAGCAGCTTGGTAATAGGGACAGATACGCAGTATTTT

V gene: TRBV5-6
J gene: TRBJ1-6
clone size: .
D gene: .
CDR3 length: 17
CDR3 protein: CASSAGWGGSYNSPLHF
CDR3 DNA: TGTGCCAGCAGCGCCGGATGGGGGGGCTCCTATAATTCACCCCTCCACTTT

V gene: TRBV4-1
J gene: TRBJ1-4
clone size: .
D gene: .
CDR3 length: 15
CDR3 protein: CASSPRGYSNEKLFF
CDR3 DNA: TGCGCCAGCAGCCCACGCGGGTACTCTAATGAAAAACTGTTTTTT